The clone carrying this T cell receptor (beta chain) has ten or more counts. Its antigen remains unknown. Both TRBC1 and TRBC2 were covered by a beta constant-region primer of two equimolar oligonucleotides. Ligated cDNA was amplified by four rounds of PCR with nested alpha and beta constant-region primers and SP2. Ligation attached a single-stranded oligonucleotide with a 12-nucleotide UMI and the SP2 primer to the cDNA 3' end. TCRdb analysed the UMI-ligation and nested PCR reads with MiXCR anew, one entry per CDR3 protein. The table shows 95,000 to 110,000 distinct CDR3 sequences, with about 15% occurring only once. This specimen belongs to a study of naive and memory T cell subsets. Study-wide results and limits: Possibly reflecting memory cells re-expressing CD45RA, a few larger clonotypes occurred in naive repertoires, especially CD8. Naive and memory repertoire findings lacked a ground truth for validation. In CD4 and CD8 cells, diversity dropped from naive through EMRA.

Between the trimmed V and J ends, which lost 2 bases and 5 bases, there was a span of 4 bases. The germline gives CDR1 LNHDA, CDR2 SQIVND (reference sequence). The CDR3 is 12 amino acids. This clonotype originated in a human donor in good health. The V gene is TRBV19, the J gene TRBJ2-1, with no clear D. What was sequenced was naive CD8+ T cells from blood. The CDR3 DNA reads as TGTGCCAGTAGTATATGGAACAATGAGCAGTTCTTC. It yields the protein CASSIWNNEQFF.